The T cell receptor (beta chain) under discussion was sequenced for a study of monozygotic twins with inflammatory bowel disease. Study-wide findings and caveats: IBD patients had lower TCRbeta diversity (inverse Simpson) than healthy co-twins.

As regards this clonotype: The antigen remains unidentified.

CDR3 length: 12 amino acids. CDR1 is SGHTA and CDR2 is FQGNSA in the germline V gene. Per donor, less than 3 ml of blood was collected and frozen. Eight separate reactions per sample served to make cDNA. Both TCRalpha and TCRbeta cDNA were subjected to two nested PCRs lasting approximately 16 and 9 cycles. TCRdb reanalyzed the 5' RACE reads and collapses them to one entry per CDR3 protein, without DNA. The listing contains about 380,000 distinct CDR3 sequences. The genes are TRBV7-2 and TRBJ2-3. The receptor was isolated from a human donor with ulcerative colitis or Crohn's disease, or a healthy co-twin of an affected twin (not recorded which). Sample: blood. CDR3 sequence reads: CASSKSTDSQYF.